This entry concerns a single T cell receptor beta chain. Its antigen remains unknown. The CDR3 consists of 14 residues. Germline-derived CDR1 and CDR2 are SGHRS and YFSETQ. V was pared by 6 bases and J by 5 bases, with 14 bases between. The record originates from a study of cytomegalovirus exposure and HLA in healthy donors. Findings and limits, study-wide: The study put 150 to 200 TCR beta chains on its list as cytomegalovirus-associated. Common viral pathogens seemed, in a later analysis, to connect with several of the most significant clusters.

Both 60 Vbeta primers and 13 Jbeta primers went into the PCR. Assay: immunoSEQ multiplex PCR; the TCRdb copy retains only in-frame clones and omits some. The sample shows a few hundred thousand clones, nearly 80% of them seen only once. J is TRBJ1-4 and V is TRBV5-1, with unresolved D. The TCR sequence derives from a man younger than 35 in good health and CMV-seronegative. Sequencing was carried out using PBMCs. The CDR3 loop reads CASNSAPGNEKLFF. The CDR3 DNA follows: TGCGCCAGCAACTCGGCCCCGGGGAATGAAAAACTGTTTTTT.